This TCR beta chain was retrieved from a study of control samples from healthy donors and cancer patients (dated by TCRdb to the early 2020s). Libraries were made using the immunoSEQ multiplex PCR assay. Drawn from immuneACCESS, this table holds only the in-frame rearrangements with V and J called that TCRdb kept. Clones are partly lost; checked studies trace under half to an unresolved V gene and leave the rest unexplained. The sample table holds tens of thousands of clones, of which 85% to 95% were seen once. Jointly, the top ten make up 2.4% of the sample. Points on this clone: The specificity of this receptor is unknown. No qualities accompany the bases; no much larger clone lies one base away.

Looking up the germline V gene yields CDR1 SNHLY and CDR2 FYNNEI. The CDR3 goes from the cysteine to the phenylalanine over 14 residues. Solely the CDR3 DNA is kept, with 42 bases framed from the first base. Trimming takes 6 bases from V and 3 bases from J, and the germline ends sit 11 bases apart. This chain joins TRBV2 to TRBJ1-4, and perhaps TRBD1 as D gene, on 5 matching bases. This receptor was taken from a man aged 30-40 years in good health. Specimen: blood. The CDR3 has the sequence CASRWDRSNEKLFF. The nucleotide sequence is given as TGTGCCAGCAGGTGGGACCGCTCTAATGAAAAACTGTTTTTT. With all but the CDR3 taken from the reference TRBV2 and TRBJ1-4 genes, the full variable domain is: EPEVTQTPSHQVTQMGQEVILRCVPISNHLYFYWYRQILGQKVEFLVSFYNNEISEKSEIFDDQFSVERPDGSNFTLKIRSTKLEDSAMYFCASRWDRSNEKLFFGSGTQLSVL.